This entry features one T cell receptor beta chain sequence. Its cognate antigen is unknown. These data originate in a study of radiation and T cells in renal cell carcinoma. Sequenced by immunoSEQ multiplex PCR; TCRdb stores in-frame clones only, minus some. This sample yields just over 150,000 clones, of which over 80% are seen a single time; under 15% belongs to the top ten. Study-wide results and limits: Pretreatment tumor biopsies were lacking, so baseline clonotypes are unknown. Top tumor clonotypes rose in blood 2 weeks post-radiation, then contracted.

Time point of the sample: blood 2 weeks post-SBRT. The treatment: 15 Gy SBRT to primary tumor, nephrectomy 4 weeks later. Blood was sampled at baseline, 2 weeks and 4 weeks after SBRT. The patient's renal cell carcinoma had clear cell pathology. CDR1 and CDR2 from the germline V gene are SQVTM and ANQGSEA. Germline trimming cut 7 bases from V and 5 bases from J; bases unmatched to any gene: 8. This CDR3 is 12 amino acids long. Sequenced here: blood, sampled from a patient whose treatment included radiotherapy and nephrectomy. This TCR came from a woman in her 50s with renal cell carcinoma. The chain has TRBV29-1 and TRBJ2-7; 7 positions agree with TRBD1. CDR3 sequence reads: CSGRTGAHEQYF. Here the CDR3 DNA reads TGCAGCGGAAGAACAGGGGCACACGAGCAGTACTTC.